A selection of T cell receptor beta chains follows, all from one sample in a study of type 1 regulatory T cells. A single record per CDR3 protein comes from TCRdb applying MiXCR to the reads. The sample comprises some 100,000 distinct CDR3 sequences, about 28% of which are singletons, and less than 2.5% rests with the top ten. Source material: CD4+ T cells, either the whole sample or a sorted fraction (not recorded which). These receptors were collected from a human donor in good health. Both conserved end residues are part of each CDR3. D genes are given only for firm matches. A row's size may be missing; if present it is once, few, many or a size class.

cdr3_aa: CASTTSLNTEAFF
cdr3_nt: TGTGCCAGCACCACATCCCTGAACACTGAAGCTTTCTTT
j_call: TRBJ1-1
v_call: TRBV6-2/TRBV6-3
d_call: .
clone_size: few

cdr3_aa: CASNNPQTDTQYF
cdr3_nt: TGTGCCAGCAATAACCCCCAGACAGATACGCAGTATTTT
j_call: TRBJ2-3
v_call: TRBV7-2
d_call: .
clone_size: .

cdr3_aa: CATASGNSYEQYF
cdr3_nt: TGTGCCACAGCTAGCGGCAACTCCTACGAGCAGTACTTC
j_call: TRBJ2-7
v_call: TRBV6-6
d_call: TRBD2
clone_size: .

cdr3_aa: CASSLGGWGVITDTQYF
cdr3_nt: TGTGCCAGCAGCTTAGGTGGGTGGGGGGTAATCACAGATACGCAGTATTTT
j_call: TRBJ2-3
v_call: TRBV7-8
d_call: .
clone_size: .

cdr3_aa: CASAPALGLIQETQYF
cdr3_nt: TGCGCCAGCGCTCCCGCCCTGGGACTGATACAAGAGACCCAGTACTTC
j_call: TRBJ2-5
v_call: TRBV5-1
d_call: .
clone_size: few

cdr3_aa: CASSLYPGVELSSYNEQFF
cdr3_nt: TGTGCCAGCAGTTTATACCCAGGGGTCGAATTAAGCTCCTACAATGAGCAGTTCTTC
j_call: TRBJ2-1
v_call: TRBV27
d_call: .
clone_size: .

cdr3_aa: CASSTSNRDGYTF
cdr3_nt: TGTGCCAGTAGTACCTCGAACAGGGATGGCTACACCTTC
j_call: TRBJ1-2
v_call: TRBV19
d_call: .
clone_size: .

cdr3_aa: CTSSPTGNQPQHF
cdr3_nt: TGTACCAGCAGCCCGACAGGGAATCAGCCCCAGCATTTT
j_call: TRBJ1-5
v_call: TRBV3-1
d_call: TRBD1
clone_size: .

cdr3_aa: CASNQPGPIYEQYF
cdr3_nt: TGTGCCAGCAACCAACCGGGACCTATCTACGAGCAGTACTTC
j_call: TRBJ2-7
v_call: TRBV6-2/TRBV6-3
d_call: .
clone_size: few

cdr3_aa: CASSSVIGSEKTQYF
cdr3_nt: TGTGCCAGCAGCTCCGTAATCGGGAGTGAGAAGACCCAGTACTTC
j_call: TRBJ2-5
v_call: TRBV7-2
d_call: .
clone_size: .

cdr3_aa: CASSQDPRRGWEKLFF
cdr3_nt: TGTGCCAGCAGCCAAGACCCCCGCAGGGGTTGGGAAAAACTGTTTTTT
j_call: TRBJ1-4
v_call: TRBV4-2
d_call: .
clone_size: few

cdr3_aa: CAIGNNEQFF
cdr3_nt: TGTGCCATCGGGAACAATGAGCAGTTCTTC
j_call: TRBJ2-1
v_call: TRBV10-3
d_call: .
clone_size: .

cdr3_aa: CASSQEARIFSYEQYF
cdr3_nt: TGCGCCAGCAGCCAAGAGGCGCGGATTTTCTCCTACGAGCAGTACTTC
j_call: TRBJ2-7
v_call: TRBV4-3
d_call: .
clone_size: .

cdr3_aa: CASSSLFGTGGADTQYF
cdr3_nt: TGCGCCAGCAGCTCCTTATTTGGGACAGGGGGCGCAGATACGCAGTATTTT
j_call: TRBJ2-3
v_call: TRBV5-1
d_call: TRBD1
clone_size: .

cdr3_aa: CASSSGADETQYF
cdr3_nt: TGTGCCAGCAGCTCCGGCGCGGACGAGACCCAGTACTTC
j_call: TRBJ2-5
v_call: TRBV7-3
d_call: .
clone_size: .

cdr3_aa: CASSLAISRGIGNTGELFF
cdr3_nt: TGTGCCAGCAGCTTAGCGATCTCTCGGGGAATCGGGAACACCGGGGAGCTGTTTTTT
j_call: TRBJ2-2
v_call: TRBV7-2
d_call: .
clone_size: .

cdr3_aa: CASSLGSSRQGKGEQYF
cdr3_nt: TGTGCCAGCAGCTTAGGGTCCTCTAGACAGGGGAAGGGCGAGCAGTACTTC
j_call: TRBJ2-7
v_call: TRBV7-8
d_call: TRBD1
clone_size: .

cdr3_aa: CASSQELAGSLILAKNIQYF
cdr3_nt: TGCGCCAGCAGCCAAGAACTAGCGGGAAGCTTAATTCTAGCCAAAAACATTCAGTACTTC
j_call: TRBJ2-4
v_call: TRBV4-1
d_call: TRBD2
clone_size: few

cdr3_aa: CASSQETGRETQYF
cdr3_nt: TGCGCCAGCAGCCAAGAGACAGGAAGGGAGACCCAGTACTTC
j_call: TRBJ2-5
v_call: TRBV4-1
d_call: .
clone_size: .

cdr3_aa: CASSLAGRDTQYF
cdr3_nt: TGTGCCAGCAGCTTAGCGGGCAGGGATACGCAGTATTTT
j_call: TRBJ2-3
v_call: TRBV7-2
d_call: .
clone_size: few

cdr3_aa: CSVSANYGYTF
cdr3_nt: TGCAGCGTTTCCGCTAACTATGGCTACACCTTC
j_call: TRBJ1-2
v_call: TRBV29-1
d_call: .
clone_size: .

cdr3_aa: CASRERFLAADEQYF
cdr3_nt: TGCGCCAGCAGAGAGCGCTTTCTAGCGGCTGACGAGCAGTACTTC
j_call: TRBJ2-7
v_call: TRBV5-1
d_call: TRBD2
clone_size: .

cdr3_aa: CASNRGIAYNEQFF
cdr3_nt: TGCGCCAGCAACCGGGGAATTGCCTACAATGAGCAGTTCTTC
j_call: TRBJ2-1
v_call: TRBV5-1
d_call: .
clone_size: few

cdr3_aa: CASSQDYTVLGVYEQYF
cdr3_nt: TGTGCCAGCAGCCAAGATTACACAGTCCTTGGGGTCTACGAGCAGTACTTC
j_call: TRBJ2-7
v_call: TRBV14
d_call: .
clone_size: few

cdr3_aa: CASSPIFGGTTEAFF
cdr3_nt: TGTGCCAGCTCCCCCATTTTCGGGGGCACCACTGAAGCTTTCTTT
j_call: TRBJ1-1
v_call: TRBV18
d_call: .
clone_size: .

cdr3_aa: CASSQEGETQYF
cdr3_nt: TGTGCCAGCAGCCAAGAAGGGGAGACCCAGTACTTC
j_call: TRBJ2-5
v_call: TRBV3-1
d_call: .
clone_size: .

cdr3_aa: CASSTNQQGINTGELFF
cdr3_nt: TGTGCCAGCAGTACAAATCAACAGGGGATAAACACCGGGGAGCTGTTTTTT
j_call: TRBJ2-2
v_call: TRBV27
d_call: TRBD1
clone_size: few

cdr3_aa: CASSPTGGADTQYF
cdr3_nt: TGCGCCAGCAGCCCGACAGGGGGCGCGGATACGCAGTATTTT
j_call: TRBJ2-3
v_call: TRBV5-1
d_call: TRBD1
clone_size: .

cdr3_aa: CASSQDLLAGAEQYF
cdr3_nt: TGCGCCAGCAGCCAAGATCTACTAGCGGGAGCGGAGCAGTACTTC
j_call: TRBJ2-7
v_call: TRBV4-3
d_call: TRBD2
clone_size: once

cdr3_aa: CASSHPTGYQETQYF
cdr3_nt: TGTGCCAGCTCACACCCTACGGGGTACCAAGAGACCCAGTACTTC
j_call: TRBJ2-5
v_call: TRBV18
d_call: .
clone_size: .

cdr3_aa: CASSLSIPSAALTGYTF
cdr3_nt: TGTGCCAGCAGTTTATCAATCCCCAGTGCAGCCCTGACGGGCTACACCTTC
j_call: TRBJ1-2
v_call: TRBV27
d_call: .
clone_size: .

cdr3_aa: CASSPPQETQYF
cdr3_nt: TGTGCCAGCTCACCACCCCAAGAGACCCAGTACTTC
j_call: TRBJ2-5
v_call: TRBV18
d_call: .
clone_size: .

cdr3_aa: CASSSSGNGYTF
cdr3_nt: TGTGCCAGCAGTTCATCGGGGAATGGCTACACCTTC
j_call: TRBJ1-2
v_call: TRBV6-6
d_call: .
clone_size: few

cdr3_aa: CSARLVNYGYTF
cdr3_nt: TGCAGCGCCCGACTAGTTAACTATGGCTACACCTTC
j_call: TRBJ1-2
v_call: TRBV29-1
d_call: .
clone_size: few

cdr3_aa: CATSAVDKNTGELFF
cdr3_nt: TGTGCCACCAGTGCCGTGGACAAGAACACCGGGGAGCTGTTTTTT
j_call: TRBJ2-2
v_call: TRBV24-1
d_call: .
clone_size: .

cdr3_aa: CSVEGRTSGSYEQYF
cdr3_nt: TGCAGTGTCGAAGGCCGGACTAGCGGATCCTACGAGCAGTACTTC
j_call: TRBJ2-7
v_call: TRBV20-1
d_call: TRBD2
clone_size: few

cdr3_aa: CASSSSGTSGRWPETQYF
cdr3_nt: TGCGCCAGCAGCAGTTCAGGGACTAGCGGGAGGTGGCCAGAGACCCAGTACTTC
j_call: TRBJ2-5
v_call: TRBV5-1
d_call: TRBD2
clone_size: few

cdr3_aa: CASSLEAGAPGANVLTF
cdr3_nt: TGTGCCAGCAGCTTAGAAGCGGGAGCCCCGGGGGCCAACGTCCTGACTTTC
j_call: TRBJ2-6
v_call: TRBV11-2
d_call: TRBD2
clone_size: few

cdr3_aa: CASSLGTANTGELFF
cdr3_nt: TGTGCCAGCAGTTTGGGGACAGCTAACACCGGGGAGCTGTTTTTT
j_call: TRBJ2-2
v_call: TRBV28
d_call: TRBD1
clone_size: .

cdr3_aa: CASSFYNEQFF
cdr3_nt: TGTGCCAGCAGTTTTTACAATGAGCAGTTCTTC
j_call: TRBJ2-1
v_call: TRBV2
d_call: .
clone_size: few

cdr3_aa: CASSVRRAGELFF
cdr3_nt: TGTGCCAGCAGCGTAAGGCGGGCCGGGGAGCTGTTTTTT
j_call: TRBJ2-2
v_call: TRBV9
d_call: .
clone_size: .

cdr3_aa: CASSLSLRTDAYEQYF
cdr3_nt: TGCGCCAGCAGCTTGTCGCTCAGGACGGACGCCTACGAGCAGTACTTC
j_call: TRBJ2-7
v_call: TRBV5-1
d_call: .
clone_size: medium-sized

cdr3_aa: CASSPDTSKDNEQFF
cdr3_nt: TGTGCCAGCAGTCCGGACACATCCAAAGACAATGAGCAGTTCTTC
j_call: TRBJ2-1
v_call: TRBV2
d_call: .
clone_size: .

cdr3_aa: CSARPGQVVNEQFF
cdr3_nt: TGCAGTGCTAGACCCGGACAGGTTGTCAATGAGCAGTTCTTC
j_call: TRBJ2-1
v_call: TRBV20-1
d_call: TRBD1
clone_size: few

cdr3_aa: CASSLVLLIDTQYF
cdr3_nt: TGTGCCAGCAGCTTAGTACTTCTCATAGATACGCAGTATTTT
j_call: TRBJ2-3
v_call: TRBV7-2
d_call: .
clone_size: .

cdr3_aa: CSATEGQALGAFF
cdr3_nt: TGCAGTGCCACGGAAGGACAGGCCTTGGGGGCTTTCTTT
j_call: TRBJ1-1
v_call: TRBV20-1
d_call: TRBD1
clone_size: few

cdr3_aa: CSASNRALSLEQYF
cdr3_nt: TGCAGTGCTAGTAATAGGGCCCTTTCCCTCGAGCAGTACTTC
j_call: TRBJ2-7
v_call: TRBV20-1
d_call: .
clone_size: .

cdr3_aa: CSPREGQETQYF
cdr3_nt: TGCAGTCCGCGGGAGGGCCAAGAGACCCAGTACTTC
j_call: TRBJ2-5
v_call: TRBV20-1
d_call: TRBD2
clone_size: .

cdr3_aa: CASSTAGVGTDTQYF
cdr3_nt: TGCGCCAGCAGCACAGCGGGAGTGGGCACAGATACGCAGTATTTT
j_call: TRBJ2-3
v_call: TRBV5-1
d_call: TRBD2
clone_size: few

cdr3_aa: CASSLRQVVDTQYF
cdr3_nt: TGTGCCAGCAGCCTTCGACAGGTTGTAGATACGCAGTATTTT
j_call: TRBJ2-3
v_call: TRBV7-2
d_call: .
clone_size: .

cdr3_aa: CASSLGLQGAFTDTQYF
cdr3_nt: TGCGCCAGCAGCTTGGGGTTACAGGGGGCTTTCACAGATACGCAGTATTTT
j_call: TRBJ2-3
v_call: TRBV5-1
d_call: TRBD1
clone_size: .

cdr3_aa: CASSFEGADGEKLFF
cdr3_nt: TGCGCCAGCAGTTTTGAGGGGGCGGATGGAGAAAAACTGTTTTTT
j_call: TRBJ1-4
v_call: TRBV5-1
d_call: TRBD1
clone_size: .

cdr3_aa: CASSPQGRGSVFNEQFF
cdr3_nt: TGTGCCAGCAGCCCACAGGGTCGCGGGAGCGTCTTTAATGAGCAGTTCTTC
j_call: TRBJ2-1
v_call: TRBV7-2
d_call: .
clone_size: once

cdr3_aa: CSAIPMTGQGYNEQFF
cdr3_nt: TGCAGTGCTATACCTATGACGGGACAGGGTTACAATGAGCAGTTCTTC
j_call: TRBJ2-1
v_call: TRBV20-1
d_call: TRBD1
clone_size: .

cdr3_aa: CAIRGDRGPSYEQYF
cdr3_nt: TGTGCCATCCGAGGAGACAGGGGCCCCTCCTACGAGCAGTACTTC
j_call: TRBJ2-7
v_call: TRBV10-3
d_call: TRBD1
clone_size: few

cdr3_aa: CASSWLSGNTGELFF
cdr3_nt: TGTGCCAGCAGTTGGCTTAGCGGTAACACCGGGGAGCTGTTTTTT
j_call: TRBJ2-2
v_call: TRBV6-5
d_call: .
clone_size: .

cdr3_aa: CASSSPELNIQYF
cdr3_nt: TGTGCCAGCAGCTCCCCGGAGTTGAACATTCAGTACTTC
j_call: TRBJ2-4
v_call: TRBV5-4
d_call: .
clone_size: .

cdr3_aa: CASSLSGYEQYF
cdr3_nt: TGTGCCAGCAGCTTATCAGGCTACGAGCAGTACTTC
j_call: TRBJ2-7
v_call: TRBV7-9
d_call: .
clone_size: .

cdr3_aa: CASSPLSSNTEAFF
cdr3_nt: TGTGCCAGCAGCCCACTTTCTTCGAACACTGAAGCTTTCTTT
j_call: TRBJ1-1
v_call: TRBV9
d_call: .
clone_size: few